This T cell receptor beta chain was recorded in a study of shared clonotypes between healthy human individuals (dated by TCRdb to the early 2020s). Context from the whole study: The cohort comprised a couple of women and three men aged 18 to 49 years. Leukapheresis yielded between about 0.85 and 10 billion PBMCs per donor. For each donor, CD4 naive and CD4 memory were each run on three plates, CD8 naive on two plates, and CD8 memory on one plate. To increase sequencing depth and limit assay-specific biases, different laboratories used diverse techniques to prepare libraries and sequence TCR repertoires. The study deeply sequenced blood TCR repertoires of about five healthy adults to estimate repertoire size and the extent of clonotype sharing between individuals.

TCR CDR3 regions were amplified from genomic DNA by multiplex PCR using the deep immunoSEQ assay. Extracted genomic DNA from each cell subset was distributed evenly across all wells of several immunoSEQ 96-well plates, and each plate was treated as a replicate. For sorted subsets, about 200 ng genomic DNA, equal to about 30,000 T cell genomes, was loaded into each replicate PCR. The purified libraries were quantified using a Qubit 3.0 fluorometer, sized with a Bioanalyzer 2100, and then quantified again using the KAPA Library Quantification kit. Every immunoSEQ 96-well plate was sequenced on a separate single-read 150-cycle Illumina NextSeq 550 flow cell. From the authors' description of their analysis: Because only junctional sequences without quality scores were contained in the immunoSEQ output, filtering matching that applied to full-length reads could not be performed. Sequences were annotated with PyIR, a Python wrapper for IgBLAST v1.9, using IMGT germline references to assign V/J genes and CDR3. Reads with weak V/J assignments (E-value above 1e-6), missing CDR3, stop codons, out-of-frame junctions, or ambiguous translated residues were removed. A V3J clonotype was defined by an identical inferred V gene, J gene, and CDR3 amino acid sequence. Percentage overlap between repertoires was computed as shared unique clonotypes divided by the size of the smaller repertoire. Richness of each repertoire was evaluated using RTK rarefaction, the Chao1 estimator, and Recon v2.1 estimates of unobserved clonotypes. For all TCRbeta clonotypes obtained by the gDNA method from a few donors, generation probabilities were computed with OLGA. Here the immuneACCESS table is served through TCRdb, limited to in-frame sequences with V and J called. Missing clones are a known gap in these copies; in checked studies unresolved V genes cover under half, and the rest lacks a known reason. V and J calls and clone size follow that table, whereas D and trimming were derived from the DNA. This sample lists around 2,000,000 clones; about 95% were detected once. The top ten constitute around 1.1% of the sample.

CD8 naive samples were obtained by positive selection for CCR7 among CD45RO-negative cells, yielding a CD45RA+CCR7+ population from which TemRA cells were excluded. Donors were healthy HIV-negative adults with no recently reported acute infections or vaccinations. Every donor was a Caucasian adult living in Nashville, Tennessee, USA. Blood was collected by leukapheresis, and PBMCs were isolated by Ficoll-Histopaque density gradient centrifugation and then cryopreserved in liquid nitrogen vapor phase. Analytical flow cytometry was used to check the purity and quantity of each magnetically sorted T cell population. Each sorted fraction had its genomic DNA isolated and then quantified by UV absorbance on a Nanodrop 2000c. Cut back by 0 bases and 4 bases, the V and J ends lie 2 bases apart. As encoded in the germline V gene, CDR1 is SGHDT while CDR2 is YYEEEE. The CDR3 runs 11 amino acids, cysteine and phenylalanine included. CDR3 DNA only is kept here, 33 bases in frame from base 1.

This clone was observed a few times. Its antigen has not been determined. A much larger clone lies a single base off, so this may be a read error. Different DNA sequences within this sample yield the same CDR3. Overall results and qualifications from the work: Larger estimated clonotype richness was generally found for naive subsets than for memory subsets. The genetic and exposure-history diversity represented was limited by the small number of donors. When four donors were compared, the shared fraction of clonotypes was roughly 4.8% for naive CD4, around 4% for naive CD8, 2.3% for memory CD4, and 0.3% to 0.5% for memory CD8. Pairwise subsampling led to the expectation that sequencing depth would affect the degree of clonotype sharing among donors. Rarefaction of sorted-subset datasets indicated incomplete sequencing despite the large sequencing depth. Compared with non-shared clonotypes, clonotypes shared by all four sorted-subset donors had higher generation probabilities. Sampling was limited to blood, and TCR repertoires in tissue likely differ from TCR repertoires in blood.

This TCR derives from a man aged 18 to 29 in good health. The sample consisted of naive CD8+ T cells sorted from blood. This specimen's cell subset or site label, per the study, means: CD45RA+CCR7+. The V and J genes are TRBV5-6 and TRBJ2-7; there is no confident call for the D gene. The DNA sequence reads TGTGCCAGCAGCTTGGGATACGAGCAGTACTTC. Translation gives CASSLGYEQYF.